These T cell receptor beta chains were read from a single sample in a study of blood T cell repertoires in COVID-19. The method was immunoSEQ multiplex PCR; TCRdb's version includes in-frame clones alone and lacks a portion of them. The sample includes under 400,000 clones, roughly 88% of them seen just once. Sequenced input: peripheral blood. The receptor source for this set is a woman aged 25 to 45 with COVID-19, enrolled during active disease. CDR3s include the opening cysteine and the closing phenylalanine or tryptophan. A D gene is named only where the DNA matches it firmly. Clone size appears in some rows only: once, few, many, or a class for an expanded clone.

V gene,D gene,J gene,clone size,CDR3 DNA,CDR3 protein
TRBV11-2,TRBD2,TRBJ2-3,-,TGTGCCAGCAGCTTAGGGTCCAGCGGGGGGACCACAGATACGCAGTATTTT,CASSLGSSGGTTDTQYF
TRBV4-1,-,TRBJ1-2,-,TGCGCCAGCAGCCAAGAAATCAGGGGTGACTATGGCTACACCTTC,CASSQEIRGDYGYTF
TRBV18,-,TRBJ1-1,-,TGTGCCAGCTCACTCATAGACTACACTGAAGCTTTCTTT,CASSLIDYTEAFF
TRBV4-1,-,TRBJ2-1,-,TGCGCCAGCAGCCACGGGGACTACAATGAGCAGTTCTTC,CASSHGDYNEQFF
TRBV3-1/TRBV3-2,-,TRBJ1-2,-,TGTGCCAGCAGCAACGGGACTCACTATGGCTACACCTTC,CASSNGTHYGYTF
TRBV9,TRBD2,TRBJ2-7,-,TGTGCCAGCAGCTTTGCGGGGGGAATCGACGAGCAGTACTTC,CASSFAGGIDEQYF
TRBV5-1,TRBD2,TRBJ2-2,-,TGCGCCAGCAAAAGCGGGGGAGACACCGGGGAGCTGTTTTTT,CASKSGGDTGELFF
TRBV4-1,-,TRBJ1-1,-,TGCGCCAGCAGCCAAGACGGGTCGGGGGGCACTGAAGCTTTCTTT,CASSQDGSGGTEAFF
TRBV5-6,-,TRBJ1-2,-,TGTGCCAGCAGCTTGGGAGGCAACTATGGCTACACCTTC,CASSLGGNYGYTF
TRBV18,TRBD1,TRBJ1-2,-,TGTGCCAGCTCACCTCCGGGACAGCCCTATGGCTACACCTTC,CASSPPGQPYGYTF
TRBV19,-,TRBJ2-5,-,TGTGCCAGTAGTATAGAACTGTACCAAGAGACCCAGTACTTC,CASSIELYQETQYF
TRBV28,-,TRBJ2-5,-,TGTGCCAGCAGTTTAAGAAAGTTTCCCGAGGGAAACCAAGAGACCCAGTACTTC,CASSLRKFPEGNQETQYF
TRBV24-1,TRBD1,TRBJ1-5,once,TGTGCCACCAGGCCCCACAGGGGGCGAATTCAGCCCCAGCATTTT,CATRPHRGRIQPQHF
TRBV4-2,-,TRBJ2-4,-,TGTGCCAGCAGCCAAGATCGAGGGGGGGCCGCCAAAAACATTCAGTACTTC,CASSQDRGGAAKNIQYF
TRBV7-2,-,TRBJ1-3,few,TGTGCCAGCAGCTCCACAGGGCTCTCTGGAAACACCATATATTTT,CASSSTGLSGNTIYF
TRBV7-9,-,TRBJ2-1,-,TGTGCCAGCAGCCGCCCCCTCAGCGGGACAGGCTCCTACAATGAGCAGTTCTTC,CASSRPLSGTGSYNEQFF
TRBV11-2,-,TRBJ1-1,-,TGTGCCAGCAGCTTAGTGGTGGCGAACACTGAAGCTTTCTTT,CASSLVVANTEAFF
TRBV6-4,TRBD2,TRBJ2-3,-,TGTGCCAGCTCTCGGACTAGCGGGGGCACAGATACGCAGTATTTT,CASSRTSGGTDTQYF
TRBV2,TRBD1,TRBJ1-5,-,TGTGCCAGCCGACAGGGGATGAATCAGCCCCAGCATTTT,CASRQGMNQPQHF
TRBV28,TRBD1,TRBJ1-5,-,TGTGCCAGCAGTTTCAACGGCAGGGGGCGTGGTCAGCCCCAGCATTTT,CASSFNGRGRGQPQHF
TRBV3-1/TRBV3-2,-,TRBJ2-2,-,TGTGCCAGCAGCCCGATAGCCGGGGAGCTGTTTTTT,CASSPIAGELFF
TRBV7-2,TRBD1,TRBJ1-6,-,TGTGCCAGCAGCCACCGGGACAGGGGAGTCTATAATTCACCCCTCCACTTT,CASSHRDRGVYNSPLHF
TRBV12-3/TRBV12-4,-,TRBJ1-6,-,TGTGCCAGCAGCCTGGGGGGTTCACCCCTCCACTTT,CASSLGGSPLHF
TRBV7-2,TRBD2,TRBJ2-4,-,TGTGCCAGCAGCCAGAAACTAGGGAGGGGAAACATTCAGTACTTC,CASSQKLGRGNIQYF
TRBV24-1,TRBD1,TRBJ1-1,-,TGTGCCACCAGTGATGGACAGGGGGCGAACACTGAAGCTTTCTTT,CATSDGQGANTEAFF
TRBV9,TRBD1,TRBJ1-4,-,TGTGCCAGCAGCGGACAGGGGGTGGGTAATGAAAAACTGTTTTTT,CASSGQGVGNEKLFF
TRBV6-2/TRBV6-3,TRBD1,TRBJ1-5,-,TGTGCCAGCAGCCACGGACAGGGCGCAAAGCCCCAGCATTTT,CASSHGQGAKPQHF
TRBV6-1,-,TRBJ1-3,few,TGTGCCAGCAGTGAAAATTTGCAGTTGGGAAACACCATATATTTT,CASSENLQLGNTIYF